These T cell receptor beta chains were read from a single sample in a study of T cells in Graves' hyperthyroidism and ophthalmopathy. MiXCR, applied by TCRdb to the multiplex PCR reads, yields one record per CDR3 protein. The sample lists a few hundred thousand distinct CDR3 sequences, approximately 16% occurring once. Sequenced sample: blood. The receptors stem from a woman aged 40 to 55 with Graves' ophthalmopathy. Both conserved end residues are part of each CDR3. The D gene is left open where the match is weak. Expanded clones are given a class, and other clones once, few, many or no size at all.

abundance | j_gene | d_gene | v_gene | CDR3nt | CDR3aa
NA | TRBJ2-1 | NA | TRBV7-2 | TGTGCCAGCAGCCTTTCGGGGCGTGAGCAGTTCTTC | CASSLSGREQFF
many | TRBJ1-2 | TRBD1 | TRBV30 | TGTGCCTGGAGCCCGGGACAGGGCCTCTATGGCTACACCTTC | CAWSPGQGLYGYTF
many | TRBJ2-3 | TRBD1 | TRBV20-1 | TGCAGTGCCCAACAGGGACAGGGGGTCACAGATACGCAGTATTTT | CSAQQGQGVTDTQYF
many | TRBJ2-5 | NA | TRBV7-9 | TGTGCCAGCAGCTTTTATAGGGGGTTTCCAGAGACCCAGTACTTC | CASSFYRGFPETQYF
NA | TRBJ2-1 | NA | TRBV12-3/TRBV12-4 | TGTGCCAGCAGGACTAGTTTTAATGAGCAGTTCTTC | CASRTSFNEQFF
many | TRBJ2-7 | NA | TRBV12-3/TRBV12-4 | TGTGCCAGCAGTCCAAGAGGGGGGACCTTGGAGCAGTACTTC | CASSPRGGTLEQYF
NA | TRBJ2-1 | NA | TRBV9 | TGTGCCAGCAGCCCCCACGAGGGTGACTCCTACAATGAGCAGTTCTTC | CASSPHEGDSYNEQFF
many | TRBJ2-1 | NA | TRBV20-1 | TGCAGTGCTAGAGACGGGGCAGGGGTTTATAATGAGCAGTTCTTC | CSARDGAGVYNEQFF
NA | TRBJ2-2 | NA | TRBV18 | TGTGCCAGCTCACCCGCGGATCTAGCGAACACCGGGGAGCTGTTTTTT | CASSPADLANTGELFF
many | TRBJ2-1 | NA | TRBV20-1 | TGCAGTGCTAGGTTCACTGGGGCGGGCTCCTACAATGAGCAGTTCTTC | CSARFTGAGSYNEQFF
many | TRBJ2-7 | TRBD2 | TRBV6-1 | TGTGCCAGCAGTTGGGAGGGGCCCCCCTACGAGCAGTACTTC | CASSWEGPPYEQYF
many | TRBJ2-7 | NA | TRBV30 | TGTGCCTATGGTACCGGGACAAACGAGCAGTACTTC | CAYGTGTNEQYF
many | TRBJ2-5 | NA | TRBV20-1 | TGCAGTGCTAGGGAAGGGGGGGCCCAAGAGACCCAGTACTTC | CSAREGGAQETQYF
many | TRBJ2-1 | NA | TRBV7-2 | TGTGCCAGCAGCTTGTTGGCCAGGGCTAACAATGAGCAGTTCTTC | CASSLLARANNEQFF
few | TRBJ2-3 | NA | TRBV7-2 | TGTGCCAGCAGACCCCCCGGGACTGGGGGTCCAGATACGCAGTATTTT | CASRPPGTGGPDTQYF
NA | TRBJ2-7 | NA | TRBV6-1 | TGTGCCAGCAGTGAACTAACCCACTACGAGCAGTACTTC | CASSELTHYEQYF
few | TRBJ1-2 | NA | TRBV28 | TGTGCCAGCGGTTTGGAGCCAGACTATGGCTACACCTTC | CASGLEPDYGYTF
NA | TRBJ2-7 | NA | TRBV11-2 | TGTGCCAGCAGCTTAGAAGGGACGCGAGCCTACGAGCAGTACTTC | CASSLEGTRAYEQYF
NA | TRBJ2-5 | NA | TRBV29-1 | TGCAGCGTTGAAGAGTTCGAGACCCAGTACTTC | CSVEEFETQYF
few | TRBJ2-3 | TRBD2 | TRBV3-1 | TGTGCCAGCAGCCCAGCGGGACTAGCGGGAGCTGTAGATACGCAGTATTTT | CASSPAGLAGAVDTQYF
NA | TRBJ1-1 | NA | TRBV5-1 | TGCGCCAGCAGCCCCGGGAGCGGCATGAACACTGAAGCTTTCTTT | CASSPGSGMNTEAFF
few | TRBJ2-1 | TRBD2 | TRBV12-3/TRBV12-4 | TGTGCCAGCAGACAATTCCCCCGGCTAGCGGGGCCCGATGAGCAGTTCTTC | CASRQFPRLAGPDEQFF
many | TRBJ2-7 | TRBD2 | TRBV28 | TGTGCCAGCAGTTCTCCTAGCGGGTCCTACGAGCAGTACTTC | CASSSPSGSYEQYF
NA | TRBJ2-1 | NA | TRBV7-2 | TGTGCCAGCAGCGATCTAGCTAGGACTCTGTATGAGCAGTTCTTC | CASSDLARTLYEQFF
few | TRBJ2-7 | TRBD1 | TRBV5-1 | TGCGCCAGCAGCCGGACAGGGTCCCTCTACGAGCAGTACTTC | CASSRTGSLYEQYF
NA | TRBJ1-2 | NA | TRBV27 | TGTGCCAGCAGTTCCGCCAGGGAACGATTGGAAGATGGCTACACCTTC | CASSSARERLEDGYTF